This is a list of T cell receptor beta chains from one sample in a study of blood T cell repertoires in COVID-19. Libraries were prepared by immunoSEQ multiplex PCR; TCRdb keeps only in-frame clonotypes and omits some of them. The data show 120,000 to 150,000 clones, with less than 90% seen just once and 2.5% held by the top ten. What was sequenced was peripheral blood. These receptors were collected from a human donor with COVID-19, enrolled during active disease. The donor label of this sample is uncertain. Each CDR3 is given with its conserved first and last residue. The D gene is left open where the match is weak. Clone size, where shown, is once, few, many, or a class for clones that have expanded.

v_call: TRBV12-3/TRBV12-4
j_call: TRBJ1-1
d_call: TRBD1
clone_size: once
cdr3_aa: CASSLEGQGLYFF
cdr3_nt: TGTGCCAGCAGTTTAGAGGGACAGGGCCTTTATTTCTTT

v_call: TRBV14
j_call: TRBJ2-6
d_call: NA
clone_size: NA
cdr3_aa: CASSQGWGDSGANVLTF
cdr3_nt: TGTGCCAGCAGCCAAGGATGGGGAGACTCTGGGGCCAACGTCCTGACTTTC

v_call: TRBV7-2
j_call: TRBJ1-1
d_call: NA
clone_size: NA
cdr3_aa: CASSAGNRGTEAFF
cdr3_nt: TGTGCCAGCAGCGCCGGGAATAGAGGCACTGAAGCTTTCTTT

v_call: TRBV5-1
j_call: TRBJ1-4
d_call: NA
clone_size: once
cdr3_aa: CASSGQRDEKLFF
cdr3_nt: TGCGCCAGCAGCGGACAGAGGGATGAAAAACTGTTTTTT

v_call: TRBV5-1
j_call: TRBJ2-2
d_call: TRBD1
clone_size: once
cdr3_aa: CASSLKTGGNTGELFF
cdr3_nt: TGCGCCAGCAGCTTAAAGACAGGGGGGAACACCGGGGAGCTGTTTTTT

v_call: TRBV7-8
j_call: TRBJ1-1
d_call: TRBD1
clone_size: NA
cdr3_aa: CASSLGGGTGLKAFF
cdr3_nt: TGTGCCAGCAGCTTAGGAGGTGGGACAGGGCTTAAGGCTTTCTTT

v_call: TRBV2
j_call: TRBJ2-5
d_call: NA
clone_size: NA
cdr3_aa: CASRPLSGEEETQYF
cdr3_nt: TGTGCCAGCAGACCCCTTTCCGGGGAGGAAGAGACCCAGTACTTC

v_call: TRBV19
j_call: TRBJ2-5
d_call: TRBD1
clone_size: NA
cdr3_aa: CASSLWTGRVGQETQYF
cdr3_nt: TGTGCCAGTAGTCTCTGGACAGGGCGGGTCGGACAAGAGACCCAGTACTTC

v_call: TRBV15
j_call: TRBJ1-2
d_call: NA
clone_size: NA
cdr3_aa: CATSRDNMGHSFSGYTF
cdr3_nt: TGTGCCACCAGCAGAGATAATATGGGACATTCTTTCTCTGGCTACACCTTC

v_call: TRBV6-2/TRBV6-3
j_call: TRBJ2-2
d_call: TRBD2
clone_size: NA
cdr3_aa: CASSTGLAGGRGHTGELFF
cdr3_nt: TGTGCCAGCAGTACCGGACTAGCGGGGGGCCGGGGACACACCGGGGAGCTGTTTTTT

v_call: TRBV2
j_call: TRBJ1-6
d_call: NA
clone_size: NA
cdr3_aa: CASSTGHNSPLHF
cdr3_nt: TGTGCCAGCAGCACAGGGCATAATTCACCCCTCCACTTT

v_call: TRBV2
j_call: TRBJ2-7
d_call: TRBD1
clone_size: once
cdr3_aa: CASSAGTGYEQYF
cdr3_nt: TGTGCCAGCAGTGCCGGGACAGGGTACGAGCAGTACTTC

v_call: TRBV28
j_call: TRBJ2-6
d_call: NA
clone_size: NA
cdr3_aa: CASSFPPLGRNSGANVLTF
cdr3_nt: TGTGCCAGCAGTTTTCCCCCCCTGGGCCGCAACTCTGGGGCCAACGTCCTGACTTTC

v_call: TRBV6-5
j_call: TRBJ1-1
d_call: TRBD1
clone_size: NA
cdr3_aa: CASSYADRGTTEAFF
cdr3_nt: TGTGCCAGCAGTTACGCAGACAGGGGGACCACTGAAGCTTTCTTT

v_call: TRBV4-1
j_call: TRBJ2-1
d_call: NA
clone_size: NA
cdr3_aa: CASSQVHPAWDEQFF
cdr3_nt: TGCGCCAGCAGCCAAGTTCATCCAGCGTGGGATGAGCAGTTCTTC

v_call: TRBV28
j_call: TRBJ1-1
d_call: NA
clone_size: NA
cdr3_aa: CASRSAGPSNTEAFF
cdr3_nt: TGTGCCAGCAGGTCCGCTGGGCCGTCGAACACTGAAGCTTTCTTT

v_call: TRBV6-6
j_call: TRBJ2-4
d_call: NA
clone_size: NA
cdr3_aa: CASSYYTGRDIQYF
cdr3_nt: TGTGCCAGCAGTTACTACACGGGAAGGGACATTCAGTACTTC

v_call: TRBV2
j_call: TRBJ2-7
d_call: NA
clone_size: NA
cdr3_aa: CASRLGGGEQYF
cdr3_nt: TGTGCCAGCCGACTAGGAGGTGGTGAGCAGTACTTC

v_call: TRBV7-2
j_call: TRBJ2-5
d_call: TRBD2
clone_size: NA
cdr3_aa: CASSLALSGGSPGETQYF
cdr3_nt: TGTGCCAGCAGCCTGGCACTTAGCGGGGGTTCCCCTGGGGAGACCCAGTACTTC

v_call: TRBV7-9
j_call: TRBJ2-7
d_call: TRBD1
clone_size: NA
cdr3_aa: CASSLGDRVSSEQYF
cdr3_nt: TGTGCCAGCAGCCTAGGGGACAGGGTTTCCTCCGAGCAGTACTTC

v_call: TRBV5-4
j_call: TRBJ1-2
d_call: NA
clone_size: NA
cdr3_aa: CASSSGPSYGYTF
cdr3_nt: TGTGCCAGCAGCTCTGGTCCGAGCTATGGCTACACCTTC

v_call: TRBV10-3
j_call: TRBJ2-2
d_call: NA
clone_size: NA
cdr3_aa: CAIRETPNTGELFF
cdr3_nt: TGTGCCATCAGAGAGACACCGAACACCGGGGAGCTGTTTTTT

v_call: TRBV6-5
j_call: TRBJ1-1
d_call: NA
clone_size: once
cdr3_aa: CASSLGQMFSTEAFF
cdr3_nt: TGTGCCAGCAGTCTGGGACAAATGTTTTCGACTGAAGCTTTCTTT

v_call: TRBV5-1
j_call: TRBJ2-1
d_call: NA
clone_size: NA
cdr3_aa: CASSLGQYNEQFF
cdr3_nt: TGCGCCAGCAGCTTGGGGCAGTACAATGAGCAGTTCTTC

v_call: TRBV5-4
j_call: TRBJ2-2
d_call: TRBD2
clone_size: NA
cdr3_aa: CASSPRRGSDTGELFF
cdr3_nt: TGTGCCAGCAGCCCTAGGCGGGGGTCGGACACCGGGGAGCTGTTTTTT

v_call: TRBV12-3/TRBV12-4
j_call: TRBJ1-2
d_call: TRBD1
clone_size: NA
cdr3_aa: CASSLNYDRASTF
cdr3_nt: TGTGCCAGCAGTCTAAATTACGACAGGGCGAGCACCTTC

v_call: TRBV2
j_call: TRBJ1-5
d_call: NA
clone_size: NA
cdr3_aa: CASSDAGGGNQPQHF
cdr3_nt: TGTGCCAGCAGTGACGCGGGAGGGGGTAATCAGCCCCAGCATTTT

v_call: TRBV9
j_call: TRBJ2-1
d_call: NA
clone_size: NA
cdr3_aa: CASRAGTSNYNEQFF
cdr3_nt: TGTGCCAGCAGAGCCGGGACTTCAAATTACAATGAGCAGTTCTTC

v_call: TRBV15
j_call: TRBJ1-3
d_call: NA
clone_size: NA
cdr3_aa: CATSRDKGVSGNTIYF
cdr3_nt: TGTGCCACCAGCAGAGATAAAGGAGTATCTGGAAACACCATATATTTT

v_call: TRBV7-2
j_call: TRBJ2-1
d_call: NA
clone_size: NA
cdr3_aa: CASSSWISGYNEQFF
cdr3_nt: TGTGCCAGCAGCTCCTGGATTAGCGGCTACAATGAGCAGTTCTTC

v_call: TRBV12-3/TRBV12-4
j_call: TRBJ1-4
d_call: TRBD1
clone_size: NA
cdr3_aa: CASTLTGNEKLFF
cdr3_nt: TGTGCCAGCACCTTGACAGGGAATGAAAAACTGTTTTTT

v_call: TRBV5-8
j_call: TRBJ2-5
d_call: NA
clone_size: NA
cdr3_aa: CASSLGKGNNQETQYF
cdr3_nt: TGTGCCAGCAGCTTGGGGAAGGGGAATAATCAAGAGACCCAGTACTTC

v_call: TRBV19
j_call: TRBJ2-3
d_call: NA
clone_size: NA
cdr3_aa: CASTMTGHTDTQYF
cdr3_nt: TGTGCCAGTACCATGACGGGACACACAGATACGCAGTATTTT